The rows below give T cell receptor beta chains drawn from one sample of a study of T cell responses to AZD1222 COVID-19 vaccine. Repertoires were generated with immunoSEQ multiplex PCR, while TCRdb's copy carries only in-frame clones and drops some. The sample has some 95,000 clones; approximately 87% are singletons. The input for sequencing was peripheral blood, taken 28 days after the second AZD1222 dose. The receptors stem from an adult who received the AZD1222 COVID-19 vaccine. CDR3s include the opening cysteine and the closing phenylalanine or tryptophan. Each record gives: D gene, J gene, V gene, clone size, CDR3 DNA, CDR3 protein. A D gene is named only where the DNA matches it firmly. Not every row has a clone size; where given, it reads once, few, many or a size class.

D: .; J: TRBJ1-6; V: TRBV6-5; size: .; DNA: TGTGCCAGCACCAACAGGGAAACAACTAATTCACCCCTCCACTTT; CDR3: CASTNRETTNSPLHF
D: .; J: TRBJ1-4; V: TRBV19; size: once; DNA: TGTGCCAGTAGTCGGAGTGCGGGAGGAGGGGGTAGTGAAAAACTGTTTTTT; CDR3: CASSRSAGGGGSEKLFF
D: .; J: TRBJ1-2; V: TRBV20-1; size: .; DNA: TGCAGTGCTAGAGATTTAGGTAGCTACACCTTC; CDR3: CSARDLGSYTF
D: .; J: TRBJ2-2; V: TRBV21-1; size: .; DNA: TGTGCCAGCACCGGATTACTAGCGGGAGGGCCGACCGGGGAGCTGTTTTTT; CDR3: CASTGLLAGGPTGELFF
D: .; J: TRBJ1-6; V: TRBV19; size: once; DNA: TGTGCCAGTAGTATAGAGCGGGGCGGCTCACCCCTCCACTTT; CDR3: CASSIERGGSPLHF
D: .; J: TRBJ1-4; V: TRBV5-1; size: .; DNA: TGCGCCAGCAGTAGGTCAGGGACGAGTGAAAAACTGTTTTTT; CDR3: CASSRSGTSEKLFF
D: .; J: TRBJ1-1; V: TRBV4-2; size: .; DNA: TGTGCCAGCAGCCAAGATGGGGGACCGGTCTCTCCTTTT; CDR3: CASSQDGGPVSPF
D: .; J: TRBJ2-7; V: TRBV18; size: .; DNA: TGTGCCAGCTCACCCGCTGGGGAGCAGTACTTC; CDR3: CASSPAGEQYF
D: .; J: TRBJ1-2; V: TRBV20-1; size: .; DNA: TGCAGTGTCTCCCGGGTCTATGGCTACACCTTC; CDR3: CSVSRVYGYTF
D: TRBD1; J: TRBJ1-1; V: TRBV12-3/TRBV12-4; size: .; DNA: TGTGCCAGCAGTTTTGGACAGGTAAATGGAGCTTTCTTT; CDR3: CASSFGQVNGAFF
D: .; J: TRBJ2-1; V: TRBV9; size: .; DNA: TGTGCCAGCAGCGTCCAAACAGGGAGATCCTACAATGAGCAGTTCTTC; CDR3: CASSVQTGRSYNEQFF
D: TRBD2; J: TRBJ2-3; V: TRBV5-1; size: .; DNA: TGCGCCAGCAGAACTAGCGGGGGTAGCACAGATACGCAGTATTTT; CDR3: CASRTSGGSTDTQYF
D: .; J: TRBJ1-3; V: TRBV6-2/TRBV6-3; size: .; DNA: TGTGCCAGCAGTTCCGCCATAGTCTCTGGAAACACCATATATTTT; CDR3: CASSSAIVSGNTIYF
D: TRBD2; J: TRBJ2-1; V: TRBV15; size: .; DNA: TGTGCCACCAGCAGAAGAGGAGGACTAGCGGGAGATATTGAGCAGTTCTTC; CDR3: CATSRRGGLAGDIEQFF
D: TRBD2; J: TRBJ2-5; V: TRBV7-2; size: .; DNA: TGTGCCAGCAGCCCTAGGATGGCGCTAGCGGGTCCTCACCCGGAGACCCAGTACTTC; CDR3: CASSPRMALAGPHPETQYF
D: .; J: TRBJ1-2; V: TRBV2; size: .; DNA: TGTGCCAGCAGTGATACGGCTACAGGTTACTATGGCTACACCTTC; CDR3: CASSDTATGYYGYTF
D: TRBD1; J: TRBJ2-2; V: TRBV7-3; size: .; DNA: TGTGCCAGCAGCTTACACGGACAGGGGGCGAACACCGGGGAGCTGTTTTTT; CDR3: CASSLHGQGANTGELFF
D: .; J: TRBJ1-1; V: TRBV27; size: .; DNA: TGTGCCAGCAGCGGGTTTCCCCCTGAAGCTTTCTTT; CDR3: CASSGFPPEAFF
D: TRBD1; J: TRBJ1-2; V: TRBV6-5; size: .; DNA: TGTGCCAGCAGGACGACAGGGGTGGGAGGCTACACCTTC; CDR3: CASRTTGVGGYTF
D: .; J: TRBJ2-3; V: TRBV18; size: .; DNA: TGTGCCAGCTCACCACTAGGGAGAGGGACAGATACGCAGTATTTT; CDR3: CASSPLGRGTDTQYF
D: .; J: TRBJ2-7; V: TRBV6-6; size: few; DNA: TGTGCCAGCAGCCTTAGCTGGGGGCCCTACGAGCAGTACTTC; CDR3: CASSLSWGPYEQYF
D: TRBD2; J: TRBJ2-1; V: TRBV9; size: .; DNA: TGTGCCAGCGCGACTAGCGGGAGTCGGGGTGAGCAGTTCTTC; CDR3: CASATSGSRGEQFF
D: TRBD2; J: TRBJ2-7; V: TRBV2; size: .; DNA: TGTGCCAGCCTAGGACTAGCGGGGGCGGGGTACGAGCAGTACTTC; CDR3: CASLGLAGAGYEQYF
D: .; J: TRBJ1-2; V: TRBV6-5; size: .; DNA: TGTGCCAGCTCGTTTAAAGGGCGGAACTATGGCTACACCTTC; CDR3: CASSFKGRNYGYTF
D: .; J: TRBJ2-7; V: TRBV27; size: once; DNA: TGTGCCAGCTCCTACGGAGGTGCCTACGAGCAGTACTTC; CDR3: CASSYGGAYEQYF
D: .; J: TRBJ1-2; V: TRBV4-1; size: .; DNA: TGCGCCAGCAGCCAGGGCAGGGGTTCCTATGGCTACACCTTC; CDR3: CASSQGRGSYGYTF
D: .; J: TRBJ1-5; V: TRBV4-1; size: .; DNA: TGCGCCAGCAGCCCTTGGGAGGATAGCAATCAGCCCCAGCATTTT; CDR3: CASSPWEDSNQPQHF
D: .; J: TRBJ1-1; V: TRBV10-1; size: .; DNA: TGCGCCAGCAGTGGAAGGTCCACAGGGAACACTGAAGCTTTCTTT; CDR3: CASSGRSTGNTEAFF
D: .; J: TRBJ1-1; V: TRBV6-6; size: .; DNA: TGTGCCAGCAGTTACGAGAGGAACACTGAAGCTTTCTTT; CDR3: CASSYERNTEAFF
D: .; J: TRBJ2-7; V: TRBV27; size: .; DNA: TGTGCCAGCAGTTTATCTATCGGGGGCGAGCAGTACTTC; CDR3: CASSLSIGGEQYF
D: .; J: TRBJ1-5; V: TRBV19; size: .; DNA: TGTGCCAGTAGCCGGGGGGGTTGGAGGGATCAGCCCCAGCATTTT; CDR3: CASSRGGWRDQPQHF
D: TRBD1; J: TRBJ1-4; V: TRBV3-1/TRBV3-2; size: .; DNA: TGTGCCAGCAGCCATATACTCGGGACAGGGGACGAAAAACTGTTTTTT; CDR3: CASSHILGTGDEKLFF
D: .; J: TRBJ2-2; V: TRBV7-2; size: .; DNA: TGTGCCAGCAGCTTAGGGCACCACCAGGCCGGGGAGCTGTTTTTT; CDR3: CASSLGHHQAGELFF
D: TRBD2; J: TRBJ2-7; V: TRBV20-1; size: .; DNA: TGCAGTGCCAGCGGGGGTTACGAGCAGTACTTC; CDR3: CSASGGYEQYF
D: .; J: TRBJ1-2; V: TRBV7-8; size: .; DNA: TGTGCCAGCAGCTCAACGGCTAACTATGGCTACACCTTC; CDR3: CASSSTANYGYTF
D: TRBD2; J: TRBJ2-1; V: TRBV7-2; size: .; DNA: TGTGCCAGCAGCCAGTCTAGCGGGGGGGCTCAAAATGAGCAGTTCTTC; CDR3: CASSQSSGGAQNEQFF
D: .; J: TRBJ1-4; V: TRBV6-2/TRBV6-3; size: .; DNA: TGTGCCAGCAGCCAAAGACAGGCATCGAATGAAAAACTGTTTTTT; CDR3: CASSQRQASNEKLFF
D: .; J: TRBJ2-3; V: TRBV4-3; size: .; DNA: TGCGCCAGCAGCCAAGATGCTAGAACAGATACGCAGTATTTT; CDR3: CASSQDARTDTQYF
D: .; J: TRBJ2-3; V: TRBV11-3; size: .; DNA: TGTGCCAGCAGCCTATTTAACACAGATACGCAGTATTTT; CDR3: CASSLFNTDTQYF
D: .; J: TRBJ1-2; V: TRBV6-5; size: .; DNA: TGTGCCAGCAGGTTGGAGGGCACTGGCTACACCTTC; CDR3: CASRLEGTGYTF
D: TRBD1; J: TRBJ1-1; V: TRBV18; size: .; DNA: TGTGCCAGCTCCCCGGACAGGGTCATGAACACTGAAGCTTTCTTT; CDR3: CASSPDRVMNTEAFF
D: TRBD2; J: TRBJ2-1; V: TRBV11-2; size: .; DNA: TGTGCCAGCAGCTTCGAGGCGGGAGGGCCGTATGAGCAGTTCTTC; CDR3: CASSFEAGGPYEQFF
D: .; J: TRBJ1-1; V: TRBV28; size: .; DNA: TGTGCCAGCAGGGCCCTGAACACTGAAGCTTTCTTT; CDR3: CASRALNTEAFF
D: .; J: TRBJ1-5; V: TRBV11-3; size: .; DNA: TGTGCCAGCAGCTTGGGACCTTATCGGCCCCAGCATTTT; CDR3: CASSLGPYRPQHF
D: TRBD1; J: TRBJ2-3; V: TRBV28; size: few; DNA: TGTGCCAGCAGCCAGGGGGCAGATACGCAGTATTTT; CDR3: CASSQGADTQYF
D: .; J: TRBJ1-5; V: TRBV9; size: .; DNA: TGTGCCAGCAGCGCCACAGGGCGTACGGATCAGCCCCAGCATTTT; CDR3: CASSATGRTDQPQHF
D: .; J: TRBJ2-6; V: TRBV27; size: once; DNA: TGTGCCAGCAGTTTATCCACCGGGGCCAACGTCCTGACTTTC; CDR3: CASSLSTGANVLTF
D: .; J: TRBJ1-5; V: TRBV18; size: .; DNA: TGTGCCAGCTCACGAGACAGAGCGGAGCAGCCCCAGCATTTT; CDR3: CASSRDRAEQPQHF
D: TRBD1; J: TRBJ2-5; V: TRBV5-1; size: .; DNA: TGCGCCAGCAGCTTCACCCCCACCGGCAAAACAGGGGCAGAGACCCAGTACTTC; CDR3: CASSFTPTGKTGAETQYF
D: .; J: TRBJ2-7; V: TRBV28; size: once; DNA: TGTGCCAGCAGTTTTTGGCAGGGAGTCTACGAGCAGTACTTC; CDR3: CASSFWQGVYEQYF
D: TRBD1; J: TRBJ1-2; V: TRBV5-4; size: .; DNA: TGTGCCAGCAGTAACCCGGGACAGGGGGCGAGAGGCTACACCTTC; CDR3: CASSNPGQGARGYTF
D: TRBD1; J: TRBJ2-7; V: TRBV7-2; size: .; DNA: TGTGCCAGCCGCGGAATGGGGACAGGGTCTCCCTACGAGCAGTACTTC; CDR3: CASRGMGTGSPYEQYF
D: TRBD1; J: TRBJ1-4; V: TRBV7-9; size: .; DNA: TGTGCCAGCAGCTTATCCCTCGGACAGGGAGGGATGGATGAAAAACTGTTTTTT; CDR3: CASSLSLGQGGMDEKLFF
D: TRBD1; J: TRBJ2-1; V: TRBV19; size: once; DNA: TGTGCCAGTAGTATTTTTTGGGACAGGGGAAGAAAGGATGAGCAGTTCTTC; CDR3: CASSIFWDRGRKDEQFF
D: .; J: TRBJ2-5; V: TRBV11-2; size: .; DNA: TGTGCCAGCAGCTTTACCCGGGGAGAGACCCAGTACTTC; CDR3: CASSFTRGETQYF
D: .; J: TRBJ1-1; V: TRBV9; size: .; DNA: TGTGCCAGCAGCGAGCCCCGTACAGGGTACAACACTGAAGCTTTCTTT; CDR3: CASSEPRTGYNTEAFF
D: .; J: TRBJ1-1; V: TRBV20-1; size: .; DNA: TGCAGTGCTAGTTCCAACACTGAAGCTTTCTTT; CDR3: CSASSNTEAFF
D: .; J: TRBJ1-6; V: TRBV7-9; size: .; DNA: TGTGCCAGCAGCCGGGTCAGTGACCCCTATAATTCACCCCTCCACTTT; CDR3: CASSRVSDPYNSPLHF
D: TRBD1; J: TRBJ1-2; V: TRBV3-1/TRBV3-2; size: once; DNA: TGTGCCAGCAGCCAATGGACAGGGGGGTATGGCTACACCTTC; CDR3: CASSQWTGGYGYTF
D: .; J: TRBJ2-2; V: TRBV4-2; size: .; DNA: TGTGCCAGCAGCCAGGGGGCGTTGAACACCGGGGAGCTGTTTTTT; CDR3: CASSQGALNTGELFF